The rows below give T cell receptor beta chains drawn from one sample of a study of blood T cell repertoires in COVID-19. Clones were sequenced by immunoSEQ multiplex PCR, and TCRdb holds only the in-frame ones, with some missing. The repertoire consists of 390,000 or so clones, with more than 70% occurring once and the leading ten covering under 11%. Source material: peripheral blood. These receptors all stem from a woman younger than 45 with COVID-19, enrolled during active disease. Each CDR3 is given with its conserved first and last residue. D genes are given only for firm matches.

TRBD1	15	TRBV5-1	TRBJ2-2	CASSPRQGAAGELFF	TGCGCCAGCAGCCCCCGACAGGGGGCGGCCGGGGAGCTGTTTTTT
-	14	TRBV30	TRBJ2-3	CAWSNRRTEDTQYF	TGTGCCTGGTCGAACAGACGGACTGAGGATACGCAGTATTTT
-	14	TRBV6-1	TRBJ1-1	CASSGSLGRTEAFF	TGTGCCAGCAGTGGCTCCCTAGGGAGGACTGAAGCTTTCTTT
TRBD2	17	TRBV7-2	TRBJ2-3	CASSDLLAGGPKDTQYF	TGTGCCAGCAGCGACCTGCTAGCGGGAGGGCCGAAAGATACGCAGTATTTT
-	16	TRBV19	TRBJ1-5	CASSIEATDSNQPQHF	TGTGCCAGTAGTATAGAAGCGACAGATAGCAATCAGCCCCAGCATTTT
-	15	TRBV29-1	TRBJ1-4	CSASLTGTKGEKLFF	TGCAGCGCCAGCCTCACCGGGACAAAGGGGGAAAAACTGTTTTTT
-	14	TRBV19	TRBJ1-2	CASSIGNQRAGYTF	TGTGCCAGTAGTATCGGGAACCAACGGGCTGGCTACACCTTC
TRBD1	14	TRBV30	TRBJ1-5	CAWNSGTVNQPQHF	TGTGCCTGGAATTCTGGGACAGTCAATCAGCCCCAGCATTTT
-	13	TRBV12-3/TRBV12-4	TRBJ2-2	CASSLVVVGELFF	TGTGCCAGCAGTTTAGTAGTAGTGGGGGAGCTGTTTTTT
-	16	TRBV7-8	TRBJ2-7	CASSLFLGRGNYEQYF	TGTGCCAGCAGCTTATTTTTAGGTCGGGGGAACTACGAGCAGTACTTC
-	13	TRBV18	TRBJ2-2	CASSQGSPGELFF	TGTGCCAGCTCCCAGGGGTCCCCCGGGGAGCTGTTTTTT
-	15	TRBV9	TRBJ2-7	CASSVALGGAYEQYF	TGTGCCAGCAGCGTAGCGTTAGGGGGGGCCTACGAGCAGTACTTC
TRBD2	15	TRBV6-4	TRBJ2-1	CASSGGSGMRNEQFF	TGTGCCAGCAGTGGAGGTAGCGGGATGAGGAATGAGCAGTTCTTC
TRBD1	15	TRBV11-1	TRBJ2-3	CASSSHRGTTDTQYF	TGTGCCAGCAGCTCCCACAGGGGAACCACAGATACGCAGTATTTT
TRBD1	16	TRBV11-2	TRBJ2-2	CASSPQGTGLTGELFF	TGTGCCAGCAGCCCCCAGGGGACAGGTTTAACCGGGGAGCTGTTTTTT
TRBD2	14	TRBV7-9	TRBJ2-1	CASSLGTSGSTNFF	TGTGCCAGCAGCTTAGGGACTAGCGGGAGCACAAATTTCTTC
-	13	TRBV27	TRBJ2-7	CASSPGETYEQYF	TGTGCCAGCAGTCCGGGTGAGACCTACGAGCAGTACTTC
TRBD2	16	TRBV18	TRBJ2-7	CASSPEWLAGSYEQYF	TGTGCCAGCTCACCGGAGTGGCTAGCGGGATCCTACGAGCAGTACTTC
TRBD1	21	TRBV4-1	TRBJ1-4	CASSQDPLTGGVGRTNEKLFF	TGCGCCAGCAGCCAAGATCCGCTGACAGGGGGCGTAGGTCGGACTAATGAAAAACTGTTTTTT
TRBD1	14	TRBV28	TRBJ1-1	CASSPGQKNTEAFF	TGTGCCAGCAGTCCGGGACAGAAGAACACTGAAGCTTTCTTT